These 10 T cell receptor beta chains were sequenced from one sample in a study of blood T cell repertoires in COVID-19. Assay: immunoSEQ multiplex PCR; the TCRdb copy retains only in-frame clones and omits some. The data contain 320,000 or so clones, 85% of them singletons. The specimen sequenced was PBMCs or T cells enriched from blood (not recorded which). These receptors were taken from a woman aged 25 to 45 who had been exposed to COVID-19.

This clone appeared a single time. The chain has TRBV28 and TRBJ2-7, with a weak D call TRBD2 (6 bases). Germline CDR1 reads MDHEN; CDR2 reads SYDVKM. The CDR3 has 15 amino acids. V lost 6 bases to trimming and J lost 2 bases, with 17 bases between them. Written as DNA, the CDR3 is TGTGCCAGCAGCTCCAGTATGTCGGGGGCCTACGAGCAGTACTTC. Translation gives CASSSSMSGAYEQYF.

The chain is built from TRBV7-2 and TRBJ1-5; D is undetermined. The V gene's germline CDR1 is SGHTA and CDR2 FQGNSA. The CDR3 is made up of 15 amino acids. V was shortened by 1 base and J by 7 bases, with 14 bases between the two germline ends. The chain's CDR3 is CASSLGGGRRQPQHF. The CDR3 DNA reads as TGTGCCAGCAGCTTAGGTGGAGGGCGGCGGCAGCCCCAGCATTTT.

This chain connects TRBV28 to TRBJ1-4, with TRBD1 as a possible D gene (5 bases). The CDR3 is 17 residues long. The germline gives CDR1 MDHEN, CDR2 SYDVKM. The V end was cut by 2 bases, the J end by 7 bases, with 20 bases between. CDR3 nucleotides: TGTGCCAGCAGTTTACGGCAGGGCCCCACGGTGGGTGAAAAACTGTTTTTT. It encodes CASSLRQGPTVGEKLFF.

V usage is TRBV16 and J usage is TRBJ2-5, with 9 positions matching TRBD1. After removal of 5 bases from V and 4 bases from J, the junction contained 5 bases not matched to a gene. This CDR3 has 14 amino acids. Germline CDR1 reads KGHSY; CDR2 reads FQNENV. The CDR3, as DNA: TGTGCCAGCAGCTCTACAGGGGGCCGAGAGACCCAGTACTTC. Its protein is CASSSTGGRETQYF.

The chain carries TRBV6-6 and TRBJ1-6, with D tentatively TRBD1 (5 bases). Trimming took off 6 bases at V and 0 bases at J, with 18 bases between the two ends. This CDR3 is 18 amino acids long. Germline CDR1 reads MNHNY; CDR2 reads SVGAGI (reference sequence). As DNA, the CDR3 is TGTGCCAGCAGACGAAGTTACAGGTTTAGCTCCTATAATTCACCCCTCCACTTT. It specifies CASRRSYRFSSYNSPLHF.

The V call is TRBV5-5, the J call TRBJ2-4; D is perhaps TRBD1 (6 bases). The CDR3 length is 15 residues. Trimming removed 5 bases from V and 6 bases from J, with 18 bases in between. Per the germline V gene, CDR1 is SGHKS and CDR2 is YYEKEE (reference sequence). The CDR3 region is CASSWITGSGNIQYF. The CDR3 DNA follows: TGTGCCAGCAGTTGGATCACAGGGTCCGGAAACATTCAGTACTTC.

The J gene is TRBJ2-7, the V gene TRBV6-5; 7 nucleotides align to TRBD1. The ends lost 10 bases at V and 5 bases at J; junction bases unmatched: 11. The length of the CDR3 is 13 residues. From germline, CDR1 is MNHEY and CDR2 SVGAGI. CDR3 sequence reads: CATSTGVMNEQYF. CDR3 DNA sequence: TGTGCCACCAGCACAGGGGTTATGAACGAGCAGTACTTC.

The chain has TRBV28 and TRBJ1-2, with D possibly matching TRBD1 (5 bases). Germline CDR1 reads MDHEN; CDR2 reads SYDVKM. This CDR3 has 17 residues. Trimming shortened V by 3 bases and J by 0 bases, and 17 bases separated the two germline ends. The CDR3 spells CASSLGGQGPANYGYTF. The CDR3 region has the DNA TGTGCCAGCAGTTTGGGAGGGCAGGGACCGGCTAACTATGGCTACACCTTC.

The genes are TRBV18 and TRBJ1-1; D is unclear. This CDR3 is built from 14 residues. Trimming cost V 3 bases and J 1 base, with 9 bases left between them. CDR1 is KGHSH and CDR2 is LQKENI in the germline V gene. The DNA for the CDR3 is TGTGCCAGCTCACCGCCACTCGGGAACACTGAAGCTTTCTTT. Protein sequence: CASSPPLGNTEAFF.

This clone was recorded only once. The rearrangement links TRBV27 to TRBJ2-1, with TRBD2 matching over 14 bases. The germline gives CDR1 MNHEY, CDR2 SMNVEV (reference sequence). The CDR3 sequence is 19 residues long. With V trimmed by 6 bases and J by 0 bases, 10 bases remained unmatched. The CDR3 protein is CASSLRLAGGVSSYNEQFF. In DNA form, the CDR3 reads TGTGCCAGCAGCCTTAGACTAGCGGGAGGGGTCAGCTCCTACAATGAGCAGTTCTTC.